This TCR beta chain appears in the sequencing data of a study of blood T cell repertoires in COVID-19 (TCRdb year 2020). Background on the whole study: Collaborator samples came from the United States, Italy and Spain and covered acute and convalescent phases of COVID-19. Where available, HLA class I and class II types were obtained from metadata supplied by the sample provider rather than from assay-based typing. The samples were drawn from the first 160 participants of the ongoing ImmuneRACE study and from 950 to 1,500 subjects provided by 6 global collaborators. A de-identified subject ID, COVID-19 status, age in years and sex were almost always included in the sample metadata. The repertoires were released in a freely available public database intended as a resource for research on the immune response to SARS-CoV-2. The dataset comprised deeply sampled blood TCRbeta repertoires from subjects exposed to, actively infected with, or recovered from COVID-19. The prospective study material was composed of cDNA or gDNA derived from T cells, B-cell-depleted T cells, or PBMCs. The full study reports these points: How much clinical and demographic metadata was included differed by source and by participant, and the metadata was provided uncurated.

The CDR3 runs 17 residues from the cysteine to the phenylalanine. Just the 51-base CDR3 DNA is kept, in frame starting at base 1. CDR1 SGDLS and CDR2 YYNGEE were looked up in the germline V gene. V loses 0 bases at its end and J loses 3 bases; junction bases beyond the gene matches: 9. TCRbeta CDR3 regions were amplified from genomic DNA using the immunoSEQ Assay, a bias-controlled multiplex PCR. Concerning the study's data processing: Nucleated cell counts per sample were estimated from amplification of reference gene primers within the assay. To quantify the absolute abundance of each unique TCRbeta CDR3 rearrangement, sequence reads were collapsed and filtered. For each sample, productive Simpson clonality was calculated by taking the square root of Simpson's diversity index across productive rearrangements. What TCRdb holds here is the immuneACCESS table cut down to in-frame rearrangements. Part of the clones is not present; checked against another copy, under half of the missing clones reflect an unresolved V gene, and the others are unexplained. That table supplies the V and J calls and clone size; D and trimming were determined from the DNA. The sample contains over 150,000 clones, more than 85% of them found a single time. About 0.54% of the sample lies in the top ten.

Whole blood was collected in K2EDTA tubes by collaborating institutions according to the institutions' own protocols. For TCRbeta analysis, collaborators shipped samples in one of three forms: frozen whole blood, isolated PBMCs, or DNA extracted from either of those sample types. Details on this clone: Its antigen specificity is not known. Base-call qualities are not available, and no considerably larger clone is one nucleotide away.

The receptor's source is a man aged 50 or older with acute or convalescent COVID-19. The specimen sequenced was peripheral blood. This sequence uses TRBV9 and TRBJ2-3; TRBD2 lines up with 8 middle nucleotides. The sequenced DNA is TGTGCCAGCAGCGTAGTTGGTAGCGGGGTAGGGACAGATACGCAGTATTTT. It encodes CASSVVGSGVGTDTQYF.